There are many counts of the clone carrying this TCR beta chain. Every bit of the isolated RNA underwent reverse transcription, so sequencing read expressed TCRB transcripts. TCRdb keeps only in-frame clones here, not all; method: immunoSEQ multiplex PCR. The repertoire holds about 220,000 clones, with 11% as singletons. These data come from a study of beta chain features in type 1 diabetes. The sample consisted of central memory CD4+ T cells from blood. The sequence was obtained from a man aged 18 to 30 in good health.

CDR3 in DNA: TGTGCCAGCAGTGAATCCGAGGGCCGACAGGGAAAGAAGACTGAAGCTTTCTTT. Its protein is CASSESEGRQGKKTEAFF. The V call is TRBV25-1, the J call TRBJ1-1; TRBD1 aligns across 7 bases. CDR1 MGHDK and CDR2 SYGVNS come from the germline V gene. V shed 1 base, J shed 5 bases, and the junction held 16 bases outside the gene matches. The CDR3 extends over 18 amino acids.